This T cell receptor beta chain emerged from a study of identical twins' blood T cells. Findings of the study overall: Twins shared more top CDR3 clonotypes than unrelated donors did.

In germline, CDR1 is ENHRY, CDR2 SYGVKD. The V gene lost 4 bases and the J gene lost 0 bases, with 4 bases spanning the gap. The CDR3 loop spans 13 amino acids. A few counts support this clonotype. Antigen: not known. Libraries were made from RNA as TCR cDNA, using a modified protocol. The authors' processing: Clonotypes per individual ranged from about 95,000 to nearly 500,000. TCRdb analysed the 5' RACE reads with MiXCR anew, one entry per CDR3 protein. In this record, the V and J calls reflect TCRdb's handling and not the investigators' own analysis. The sample has a few hundred thousand distinct CDR3 sequences, more than 25% seen once; the top ten hold 6.1%.

The source of this sequence is a woman aged 18 to 55 in good health. The genes are TRBV10-3 and TRBJ2-1; D not certain. Specimen: PBMCs. CDR3 in DNA: TGTGCCATCAGTGCGTACTCCTACAATGAGCAGTTCTTC. This translates into CAISAYSYNEQFF.